This TCR beta chain was captured in a study of blood T cells in healthy people across ages. Concerning this clonotype: Its antigen is not known.

General study results and limits: In long-lived donors, naive CD4+ cell counts and diversity exceeded those of aged donors. Because sorting was not performed, PBMCs prevented conclusive naive versus antigen-experienced comparison. Significant beta diversity loss was already apparent by age approximately 38, declining roughly linearly.

Per the germline V gene, CDR1 is SEHNR and CDR2 is FQNEAQ (reference sequence). V was cut by 4 bases and J by 9 bases, with 12 bases left in between. The length of the CDR3 is 12 residues. A second roughly 6 to 11 cycle PCR used barcoded and J-beta primers. Every sample returned 3 million or more CDR3-containing paired-end reads. TCRdb passed the 5' RACE reads through MiXCR, listing each CDR3 protein once. This table has about 1,500,000 distinct CDR3 sequences, about 40% appearing once. What was sequenced was blood. The source of this sequence is a woman between 18 and 30 years old in good health. The V call is TRBV7-9, the J call TRBJ1-1, with a possible D match to TRBD1 (6 bases). Written as DNA, the CDR3 is TGTGCCAGCAGCTCTCAGGGGTTCCAAGCTTTCTTT. It codes for CASSSQGFQAFF.